The clone carrying this TCR beta chain was seen repeatedly, ten times or more. The antigen is undetermined. The data belong to a study of T cell repertoires in cytomegalovirus infection. Study overall: Public TCR beta signatures were indicative of both CMV infection and a matching HLA type. Findings and caveats of the study: Public TCR beta family frequency separated CMV-and-HLA carriers, including in an independent cohort. It was HLA-C-restricted CMV-specific TCR beta clonotypes that dominated the response ex vivo.

CDR1 is SGHRS, CDR2 YFSETQ, per germline. The V end lost 4 bases, the J end lost 0 bases, and 12 bases lay between the germline ends. The length of the CDR3 is 15 residues. TCRdb processed the reads anew with MiXCR; each CDR3 protein has one entry. The profile shows about 230,000 distinct CDR3 sequences, roughly 6.5% of them singletons. The chain links TRBV5-1 to TRBJ2-3; unclear D gene. The clonotype was recovered from a human donor in good health (CMV status not recorded). Some clones in this sample may be carry-over from other donors' samples. Specimen: PBMCs. The CDR3 sequence is CASSRAPFSTDTQYF. CDR3 bases: TGCGCCAGCAGCAGGGCCCCATTTAGCACAGATACGCAGTATTTT.